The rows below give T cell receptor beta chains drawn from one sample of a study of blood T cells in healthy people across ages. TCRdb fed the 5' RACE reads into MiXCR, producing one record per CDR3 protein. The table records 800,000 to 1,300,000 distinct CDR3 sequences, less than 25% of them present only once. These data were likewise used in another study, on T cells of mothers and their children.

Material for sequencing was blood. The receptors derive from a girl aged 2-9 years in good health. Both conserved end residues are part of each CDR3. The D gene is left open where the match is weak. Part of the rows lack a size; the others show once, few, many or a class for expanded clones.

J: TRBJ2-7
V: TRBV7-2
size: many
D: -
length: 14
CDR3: CASSLGGGNYEQYF
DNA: TGTGCCAGCAGCTTAGGGGGAGGAAATTACGAGCAGTACTTC

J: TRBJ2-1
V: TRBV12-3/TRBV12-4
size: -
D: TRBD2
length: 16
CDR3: CASSPQLTSGRNEQFF
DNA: TGTGCCAGCAGCCCTCAATTGACTAGCGGGAGAAATGAGCAGTTCTTC

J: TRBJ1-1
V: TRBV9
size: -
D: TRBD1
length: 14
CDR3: CASSEGGGQTEAFF
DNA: TGTGCCAGCAGTGAAGGAGGGGGCCAGACTGAAGCTTTCTTT

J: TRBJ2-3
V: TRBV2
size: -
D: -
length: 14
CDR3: CASTPGPPADTQYF
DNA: TGTGCCAGCACCCCGGGCCCTCCCGCAGATACGCAGTATTTT

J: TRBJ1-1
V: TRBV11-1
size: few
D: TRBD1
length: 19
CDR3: CASSSNRGEDIRPNTEAFF
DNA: TGTGCCAGCAGCTCTAACAGGGGCGAGGACATTAGACCGAACACTGAAGCTTTCTTT

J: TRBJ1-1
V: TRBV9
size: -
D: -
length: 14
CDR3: CASSAWDGQAEAFF
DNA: TGTGCCAGCAGCGCCTGGGACGGCCAGGCTGAAGCTTTCTTT

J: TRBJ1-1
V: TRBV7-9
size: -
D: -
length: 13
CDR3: CASIWQGDTEAFF
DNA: TGTGCCAGCATCTGGCAGGGCGACACTGAAGCTTTCTTT

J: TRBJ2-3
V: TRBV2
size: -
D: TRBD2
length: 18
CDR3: CASRGLAGGPGSTDTQYF
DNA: TGTGCCAGCAGGGGCCTGGCGGGAGGGCCGGGCAGCACAGATACGCAGTATTTT

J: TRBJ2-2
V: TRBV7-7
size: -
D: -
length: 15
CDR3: CASRNIYARTGELFF
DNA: TGTGCTAGCAGAAACATCTACGCCAGGACCGGGGAGCTGTTTTTT

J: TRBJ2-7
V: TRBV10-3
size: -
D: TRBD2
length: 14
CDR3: CAIVGDSGTGEQYF
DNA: TGTGCCATAGTAGGGGATAGCGGGACTGGCGAGCAGTACTTC

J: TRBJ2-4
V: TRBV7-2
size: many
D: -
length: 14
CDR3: CASSLSVAKNIQYF
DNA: TGTGCCAGCAGCTTATCGGTAGCCAAAAACATTCAGTACTTC

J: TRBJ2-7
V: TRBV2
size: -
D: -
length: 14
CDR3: CASSEVKGPYEQYF
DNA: TGTGCCAGCAGTGAAGTTAAAGGACCCTACGAGCAGTACTTC

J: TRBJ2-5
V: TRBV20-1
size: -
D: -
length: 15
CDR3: CSASRGAKVGETQYF
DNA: TGCAGTGCTAGTAGGGGGGCCAAGGTGGGGGAGACCCAGTACTTC

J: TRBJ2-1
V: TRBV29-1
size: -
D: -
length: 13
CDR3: CSGYTASWGEQFF
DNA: TGCAGCGGATATACAGCGTCCTGGGGGGAGCAGTTCTTC

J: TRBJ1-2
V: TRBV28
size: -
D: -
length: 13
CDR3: CASSLFLSGGYTF
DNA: -

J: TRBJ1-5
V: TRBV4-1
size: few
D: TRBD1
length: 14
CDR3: CASSQVQGDQPQHF
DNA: TGCGCCAGCAGCCAAGTACAGGGGGATCAGCCCCAGCATTTT

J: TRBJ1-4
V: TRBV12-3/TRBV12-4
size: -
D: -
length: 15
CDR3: CASRPQGLVGEKLFF
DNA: TGTGCCAGCAGGCCCCAGGGACTTGTTGGGGAAAAACTGTTTTTT

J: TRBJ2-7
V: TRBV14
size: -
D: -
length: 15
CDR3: CASSQEGSRVYEQYF
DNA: TGTGCCAGCAGCCAAGAGGGCTCGAGGGTCTACGAGCAGTACTTC

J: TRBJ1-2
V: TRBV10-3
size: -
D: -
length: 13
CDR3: CAISESRSDGYTF
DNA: TGTGCCATCAGTGAGTCGAGGTCGGACGGCTACACCTTC

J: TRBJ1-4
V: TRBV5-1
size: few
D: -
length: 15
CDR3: CASSASGALNEKLFF
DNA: TGCGCCAGCAGCGCGTCAGGGGCCCTTAATGAAAAACTGTTTTTT

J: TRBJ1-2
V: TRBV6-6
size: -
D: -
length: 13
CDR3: CASSYNRDYGYTF
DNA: TGTGCCAGCAGTTACAACCGGGATTATGGCTACACCTTC

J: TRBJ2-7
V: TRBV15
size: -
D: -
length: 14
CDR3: CATSDRDLTYEQYF
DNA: TGTGCCACCAGCGACCGGGACTTAACCTACGAGCAGTACTTC

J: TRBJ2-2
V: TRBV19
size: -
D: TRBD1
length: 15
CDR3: CASRETGVGTGELFF
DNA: TGTGCCAGTAGAGAGACAGGGGTTGGAACCGGGGAGCTGTTTTTT

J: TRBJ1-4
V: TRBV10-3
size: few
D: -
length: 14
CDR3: CAISGSRDGEKLFF
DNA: TGTGCCATCAGTGGCTCCAGGGACGGTGAAAAACTGTTTTTT

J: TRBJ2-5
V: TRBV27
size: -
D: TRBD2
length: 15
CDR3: CASSWSTSGRETQYF
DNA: TGTGCCAGCAGTTGGTCGACTAGCGGGAGAGAGACCCAGTACTTC

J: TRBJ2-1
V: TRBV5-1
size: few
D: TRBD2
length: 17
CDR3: CASSLDRLAEPYNEQFF
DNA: TGCGCCAGCAGCTTGGACCGACTAGCGGAGCCTTACAATGAGCAGTTCTTC

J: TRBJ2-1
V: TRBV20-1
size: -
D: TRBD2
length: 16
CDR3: CSARVRGRGSYNEQFF
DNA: TGCAGTGCTAGAGTTCGCGGGAGAGGGTCCTACAATGAGCAGTTCTTC

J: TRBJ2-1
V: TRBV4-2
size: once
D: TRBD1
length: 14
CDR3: CASSRTGDNNEQFF
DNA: TGTGCCAGCAGTAGGACAGGGGATAACAATGAGCAGTTCTTC

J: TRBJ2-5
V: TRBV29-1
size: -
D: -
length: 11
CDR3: CSSNLGRTQYF
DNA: TGCAGCTCCAACCTGGGCCGGACCCAGTACTTC

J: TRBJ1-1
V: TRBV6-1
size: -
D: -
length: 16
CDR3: CASATPNRARDTEAFF
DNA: TGTGCCAGCGCCACTCCGAACAGGGCAAGGGACACTGAAGCTTTCTTT

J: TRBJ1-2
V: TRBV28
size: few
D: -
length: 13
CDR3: CASSFWIHYGYTF
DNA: TGTGCCAGCAGTTTCTGGATCCACTATGGCTACACCTTC

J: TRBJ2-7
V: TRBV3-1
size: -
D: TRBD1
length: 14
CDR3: CASSHGDRENEQYF
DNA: TGTGCCAGCAGCCATGGAGACAGGGAGAACGAGCAGTACTTC

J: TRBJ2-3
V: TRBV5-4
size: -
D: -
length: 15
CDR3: CASSEAATSTDTQYF
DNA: TGTGCCAGCAGCGAGGCTGCCACTAGCACAGATACGCAGTATTTT

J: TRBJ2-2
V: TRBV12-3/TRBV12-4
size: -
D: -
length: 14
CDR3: CASSFNYYTGELFF
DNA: TGTGCCAGCAGTTTCAACTACTACACCGGGGAGCTGTTTTTT

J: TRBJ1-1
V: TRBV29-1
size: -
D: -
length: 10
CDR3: CSVGSEEAFF
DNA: TGCAGCGTCGGGTCTGAGGAAGCTTTCTTT

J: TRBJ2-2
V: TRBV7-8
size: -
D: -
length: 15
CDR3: CATQGPSRHTGELFF
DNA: TGTGCCACCCAGGGGCCCTCGAGGCACACCGGGGAGCTGTTTTTT

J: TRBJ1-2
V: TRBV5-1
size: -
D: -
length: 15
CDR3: CASSLGRSGVDGYTF
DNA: TGCGCCAGCAGCTTGGGCCGGTCAGGGGTGGATGGCTACACCTTC

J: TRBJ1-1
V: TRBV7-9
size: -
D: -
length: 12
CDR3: CASRTRDPEAFF
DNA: TGTGCCAGCAGGACCCGGGACCCTGAAGCTTTCTTT

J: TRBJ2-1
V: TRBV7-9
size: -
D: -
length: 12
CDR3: CASSFYYPEQFF
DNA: TGTGCCAGCAGCTTCTACTACCCTGAGCAGTTCTTC

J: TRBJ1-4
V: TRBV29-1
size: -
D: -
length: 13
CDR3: CSFSTATNEKLFF
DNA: TGCAGCTTCTCAACTGCAACTAATGAAAAACTGTTTTTT

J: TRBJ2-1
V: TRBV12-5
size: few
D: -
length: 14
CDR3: CASGFLDSIDEQFF
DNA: TGTGCTAGTGGTTTCCTAGACTCTATCGATGAGCAGTTCTTC

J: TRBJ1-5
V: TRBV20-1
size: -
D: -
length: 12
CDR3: CSAISGSQPQHF
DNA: TGCAGTGCTATTTCCGGGAGTCAGCCCCAGCATTTT

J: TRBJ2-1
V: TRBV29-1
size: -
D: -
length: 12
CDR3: CSVITGGHEQFF
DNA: TGCAGCGTTATCACGGGGGGCCATGAGCAGTTCTTC

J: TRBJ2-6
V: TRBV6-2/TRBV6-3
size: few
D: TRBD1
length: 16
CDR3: CASNSGQNSGANVLTF
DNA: TGTGCCAGCAACTCGGGACAGAACTCTGGGGCCAACGTCCTGACTTTC

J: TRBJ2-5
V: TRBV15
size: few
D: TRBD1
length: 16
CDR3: CATQTGTGGRKETQYF
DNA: TGTGCCACCCAAACCGGGACAGGGGGCAGAAAGGAGACCCAGTACTTC

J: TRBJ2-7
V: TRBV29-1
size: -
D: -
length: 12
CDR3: CSVALASYEQYF
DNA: TGCAGCGTTGCACTAGCCTCCTACGAGCAGTACTTC

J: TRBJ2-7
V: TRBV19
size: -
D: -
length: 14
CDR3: CASSRGTYSYEQYF
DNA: TGTGCCAGTAGCCGGGGGACCTACTCCTACGAGCAGTACTTC

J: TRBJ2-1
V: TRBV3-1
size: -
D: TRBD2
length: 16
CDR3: CASRSGLAVTYNEQFF
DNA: TGTGCCAGCAGGTCGGGACTAGCGGTTACCTACAATGAGCAGTTCTTC

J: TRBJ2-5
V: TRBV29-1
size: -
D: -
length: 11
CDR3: CSVEAQETQYF
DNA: TGCAGCGTTGAGGCTCAAGAGACCCAGTACTTC

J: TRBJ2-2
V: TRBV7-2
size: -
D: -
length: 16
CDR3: CASSPSGGRLAGELFF
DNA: TGTGCCAGCAGCCCCAGTGGGGGGCGCTTGGCCGGGGAGCTGTTTTTT

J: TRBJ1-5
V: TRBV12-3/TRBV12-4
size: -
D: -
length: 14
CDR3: CASSFSERHQPQHF
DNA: TGTGCCAGCAGTTTCTCGGAGAGACATCAGCCCCAGCATTTT

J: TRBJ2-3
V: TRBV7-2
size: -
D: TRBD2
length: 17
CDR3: CASSPGGGGTSTDTQYF
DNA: TGCGCCAGCAGCCCCGGGGGCGGGGGGACTAGCACAGATACGCAGTATTTT

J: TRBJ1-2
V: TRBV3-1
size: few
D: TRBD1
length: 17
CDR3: CASSPLPRQGWHYGYTF
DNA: TGTGCCAGCAGCCCACTCCCGCGACAGGGGTGGCACTATGGCTACACCTTC

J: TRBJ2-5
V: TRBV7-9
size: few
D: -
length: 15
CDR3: CASSLLQGRSETQYF
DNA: TGTGCCAGCAGCCTACTACAGGGGAGGTCCGAGACCCAGTACTTC

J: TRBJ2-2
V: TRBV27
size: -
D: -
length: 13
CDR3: CASSFNTIGELFF
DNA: TGTGCCAGCAGTTTTAATACTATCGGGGAGCTGTTTTTT

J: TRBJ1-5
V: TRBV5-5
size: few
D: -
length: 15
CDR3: CASSLLIGVDQPQHF
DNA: TGTGCCAGCAGCTTGTTGATAGGTGTCGACCAGCCCCAGCATTTT

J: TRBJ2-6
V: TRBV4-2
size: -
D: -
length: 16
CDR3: CASSQGELSGANVLTF
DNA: TGTGCCAGCAGCCAAGGGGAGCTCTCTGGGGCCAACGTCCTGACTTTC

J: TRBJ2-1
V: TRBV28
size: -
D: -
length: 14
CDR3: CASRLGQSYNEQFF
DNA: TGTGCCAGCAGACTCGGACAGTCCTACAATGAGCAGTTCTTC

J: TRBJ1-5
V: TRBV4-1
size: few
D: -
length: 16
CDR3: CASSQDEFWAGQPQHF
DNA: TGCGCCAGCAGCCAAGATGAATTTTGGGCGGGACAGCCCCAGCATTTT

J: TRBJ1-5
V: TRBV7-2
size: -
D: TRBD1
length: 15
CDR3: CASSSGGRGTDTQHF
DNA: TGTGCCAGCAGCTCCGGGGGCCGGGGGACAGATACGCAGCATTTT